Reported below is one T cell receptor (beta chain). This clone has a count of ten or more. The target of this receptor is not known. The CDR3 is cut off 3 residues early in the read; its end comes from the germline J gene. This sample was taken from a study of T cell clonality in common variable immunodeficiency (dated by TCRdb to 2013 to 2016). On the study overall, not on this receptor specifically: Correlations of repertoire features with clinical complications were constrained by heterogeneity among patients within the CVID cohort. According to the authors, figuring out what caused the increased clonality in CVID would require sequencing the repertoires of T cell subpopulations. CVID subjects shared fewer TCRbeta clones with each other than healthy controls did (p < 0.0001). Despite equal DNA input, controls averaged around 80,000 unique sequences per sample versus some 30,000 in CVID samples. TCRbeta clonality was higher in CVID subjects than in healthy controls (t-test p = 0.018), and the increase was most characteristic of about a third of subjects. CVID TCRbeta sequences reportedly showed fewer deletions and N-nucleotide insertions and lacked highly modified clones with 13 or more V deletions.

CVID samples and control samples contributed equivalent amounts of genomic DNA as sequencing input. For every sample, a 60 bp segment covering the rearranged TCRbeta CDR3 region was amplified and then sequenced. The immunoSEQ assay, a bias-corrected multiplex PCR combined with high-throughput sequencing, was used for TCRbeta amplification. Per the source publication's procedure: Every unique nucleotide sequence counted as a clone and was annotated with V, D and J genes, copy number and frequency. Sequences were labeled productive if in frame, and non-productive if out of frame or containing stop codons. As previously described, clonality was computed from Shannon's entropy. Mean CDR3 Kyte-Doolittle hydropathy was derived from the predicted amino acid sequences of productive clones. The R hclust function was used to hierarchically cluster scaled V gene usage with Manhattan distance and complete linkage. To assess clone sharing by CDR3 amino acid sequence, 12 repertoires per group were resampled over 100 rounds. The repertoires were searched for 55 to 75 published EBV-specific TCRbeta sequences and nearly 250 published CMV-specific TCRbeta sequences. After a couple of CVID samples that produced fewer than 10,000 sequences were dropped from the analysis, around 41 CVID repertoires remained. The table was pulled from immuneACCESS by TCRdb, which kept in-frame rearrangements only. Such tables lose some clones; where checked, under half of the loss comes from unresolved V genes, and the rest has no known cause. V, J and clone size derive from that table, while D and trimming were established from the DNA sequence. The table shows around 57,000 clones here, with no singletons. About 5.7% of the sample comes from the top ten.

Most CVID patients and most healthy controls were of Caucasian heritage. Heparinized peripheral whole blood samples of about 4.5 to 8 ml were collected from each donor. TCRbeta CDR3 repertoires were sequenced from genomic DNA of adults with common variable immune deficiency (CVID) and healthy adult controls. The control group was made up of roughly 22 healthy adult volunteers (about ten male and 12 female) whose ages ranged from roughly 23 to 70 years, with a mean age of approximately 37. Diluted blood was subjected to density centrifugation over Hypaque 1077 or Ficoll-Paque for isolation of peripheral blood mononuclear cells. Genomic DNA was obtained from unsorted mononuclear cells through either Qiagen column purification or a centrifugation-based method. The CDR3 runs 15 amino acids, cysteine and phenylalanine included. The DNA has 36 bases, all within the CDR3, and is read from base 1. Trimming costs V 4 bases and J 5 bases, and their ends lie 16 bases apart. The germline V gene gives CDR1 as SGHVS and CDR2 as FQNEAQ.

The rearranged segments are TRBV7-8 and TRBJ2-3; TRBD2 could be the D gene, as 6 bases match. The TCR sequence derives from a person aged 18 to 70 in good health. The sequenced sample was peripheral blood mononuclear cells. The CDR3: CASSSASSGGDTQYF. Partial CDR3 DNA: TGTGCCAGCAGCTCTGCTTCGTCCGGGGGAGATACG.